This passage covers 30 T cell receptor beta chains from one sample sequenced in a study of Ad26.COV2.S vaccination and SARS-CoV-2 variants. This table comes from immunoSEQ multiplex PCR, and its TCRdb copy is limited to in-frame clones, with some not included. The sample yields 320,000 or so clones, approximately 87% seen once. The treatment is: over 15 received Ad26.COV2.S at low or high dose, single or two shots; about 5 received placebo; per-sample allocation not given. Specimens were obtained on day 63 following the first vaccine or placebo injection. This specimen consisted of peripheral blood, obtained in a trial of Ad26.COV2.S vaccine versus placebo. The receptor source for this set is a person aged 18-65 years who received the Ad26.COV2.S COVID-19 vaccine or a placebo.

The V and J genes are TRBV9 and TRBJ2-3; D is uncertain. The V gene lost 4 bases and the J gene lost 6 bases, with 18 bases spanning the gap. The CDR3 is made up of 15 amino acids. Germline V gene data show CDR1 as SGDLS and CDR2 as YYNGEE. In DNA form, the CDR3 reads TGTGCCAGCAGCCGACATTGGGTCTCCGGTGATACGCAGTATTTT. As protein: CASSRHWVSGDTQYF.

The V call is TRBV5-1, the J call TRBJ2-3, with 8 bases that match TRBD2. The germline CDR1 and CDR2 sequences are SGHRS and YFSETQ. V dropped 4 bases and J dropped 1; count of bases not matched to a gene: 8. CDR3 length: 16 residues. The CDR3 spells CASSPLGLARTDTQYF. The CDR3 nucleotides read TGCGCCAGCAGCCCACTAGGACTAGCCCGCACAGATACGCAGTATTTT. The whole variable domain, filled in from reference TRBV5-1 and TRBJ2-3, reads KAGVTQTPRYLIKTRGQQVTLSCSPISGHRSVSWYQQTPGQGLQFLFEYFSETQRNKGNFPGRFSGRQFSNSRSEMNVSTLELGDSALYLCASSPLGLARTDTQYFGPGTRLTVL.

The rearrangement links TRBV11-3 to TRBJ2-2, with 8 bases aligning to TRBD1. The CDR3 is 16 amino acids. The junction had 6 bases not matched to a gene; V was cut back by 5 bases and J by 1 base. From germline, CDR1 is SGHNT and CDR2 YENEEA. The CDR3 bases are TGTGCCAGCAGCCCCCTGGACAGGGTGAACACCGGGGAGCTGTTTTTT. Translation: CASSPLDRVNTGELFF.

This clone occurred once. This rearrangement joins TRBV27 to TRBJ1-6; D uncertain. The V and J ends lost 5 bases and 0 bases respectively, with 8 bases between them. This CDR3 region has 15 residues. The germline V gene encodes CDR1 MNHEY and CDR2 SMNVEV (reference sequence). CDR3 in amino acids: CASSPPSSYNSPLHF. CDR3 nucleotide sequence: TGTGCCAGCAGTCCACCTAGCTCCTATAATTCACCCCTCCACTTT.

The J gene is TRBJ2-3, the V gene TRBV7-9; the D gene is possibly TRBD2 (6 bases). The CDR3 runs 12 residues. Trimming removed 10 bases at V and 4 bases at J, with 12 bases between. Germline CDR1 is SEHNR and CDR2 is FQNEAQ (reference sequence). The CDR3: CATEGLADTQYF. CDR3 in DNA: TGTGCCACAGAGGGACTTGCAGATACGCAGTATTTT.

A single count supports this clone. CDR3 loop: CASSVGGTEYNQPQHF. CDR3 nucleotides: TGTGCCAGCAGCGTAGGGGGGACGGAATACAATCAGCCCCAGCATTTT. The chain has TRBV11-2 and TRBJ1-5; TRBD1 is a possible D gene (6 bases). The CDR3 runs to 16 residues. The V gene lost 5 bases and the J gene lost 3 bases, with 17 bases spanning the gap. Per germline, CDR1 SGHAT and CDR2 FQNNGV.

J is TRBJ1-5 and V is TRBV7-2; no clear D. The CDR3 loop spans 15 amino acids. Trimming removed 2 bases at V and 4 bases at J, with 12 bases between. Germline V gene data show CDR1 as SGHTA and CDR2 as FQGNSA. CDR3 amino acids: CASSLSSLLNQPQHF. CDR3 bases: TGTGCCAGCAGCTTATCCAGCCTTTTAAATCAGCCCCAGCATTTT.

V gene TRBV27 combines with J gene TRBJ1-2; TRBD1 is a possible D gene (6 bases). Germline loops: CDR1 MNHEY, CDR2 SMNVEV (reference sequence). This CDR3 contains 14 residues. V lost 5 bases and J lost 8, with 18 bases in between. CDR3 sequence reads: CASSRLGGPVGYTF. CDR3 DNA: TGTGCCAGCAGTCGCCTCGGGGGCCCTGTGGGCTACACCTTC.

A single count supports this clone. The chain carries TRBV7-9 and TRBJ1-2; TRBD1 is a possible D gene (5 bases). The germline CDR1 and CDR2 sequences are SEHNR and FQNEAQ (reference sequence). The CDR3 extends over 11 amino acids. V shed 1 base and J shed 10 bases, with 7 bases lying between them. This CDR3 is CASSLETAYTF. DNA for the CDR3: TGTGCCAGCAGCTTAGAGACAGCCTACACCTTC.

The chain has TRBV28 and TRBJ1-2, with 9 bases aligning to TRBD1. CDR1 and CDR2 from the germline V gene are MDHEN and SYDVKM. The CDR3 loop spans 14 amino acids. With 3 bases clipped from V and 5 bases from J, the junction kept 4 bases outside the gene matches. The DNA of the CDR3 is TGTGCCAGCAGTTTTTCGACAGGGGGGTATGGCTACACCTTC. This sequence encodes CASSFSTGGYGYTF.

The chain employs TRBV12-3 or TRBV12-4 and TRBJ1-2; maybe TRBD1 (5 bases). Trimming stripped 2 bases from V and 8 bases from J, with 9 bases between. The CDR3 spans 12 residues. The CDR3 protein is CASSLNGDGYTF. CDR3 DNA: TGTGCCAGCAGTTTAAACGGGGACGGCTACACCTTC.

CDR3: CASNLLQGVHQPQHF. DNA of the CDR3: TGTGCCAGTAACCTACTCCAGGGGGTTCATCAGCCCCAGCATTTT. The chain recombines TRBV19 with TRBJ1-5, with 7 positions matching TRBD1. J was trimmed by 5 bases and V by 7 bases; bases with no gene match: 11. This CDR3 is 15 amino acids long. Germline assignment: CDR1 LNHDA and CDR2 SQIVND (reference sequence).

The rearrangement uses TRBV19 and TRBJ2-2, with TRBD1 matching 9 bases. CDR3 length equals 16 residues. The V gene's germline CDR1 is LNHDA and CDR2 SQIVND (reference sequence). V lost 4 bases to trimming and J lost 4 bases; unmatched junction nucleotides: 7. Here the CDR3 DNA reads TGTGCCAGTAGTAAACACGGGACAGGGATCACCGGGGAGCTGTTTTTT. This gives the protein CASSKHGTGITGELFF.

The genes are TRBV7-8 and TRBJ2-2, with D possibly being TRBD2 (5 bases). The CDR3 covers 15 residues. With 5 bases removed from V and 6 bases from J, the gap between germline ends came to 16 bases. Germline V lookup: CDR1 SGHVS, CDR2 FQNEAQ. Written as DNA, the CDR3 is TGTGCCAGCAGCCTCCCCCGCGGGTTCCCCGGGGAGCTGTTTTTT. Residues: CASSLPRGFPGELFF.

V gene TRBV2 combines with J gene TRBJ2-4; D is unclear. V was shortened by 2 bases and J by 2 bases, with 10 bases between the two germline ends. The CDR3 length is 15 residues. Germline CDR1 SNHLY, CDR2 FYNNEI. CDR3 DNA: TGTGCCAGCAGTGAAATCCCGAGGTCCAAAAACATTCAGTACTTC. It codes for CASSEIPRSKNIQYF.

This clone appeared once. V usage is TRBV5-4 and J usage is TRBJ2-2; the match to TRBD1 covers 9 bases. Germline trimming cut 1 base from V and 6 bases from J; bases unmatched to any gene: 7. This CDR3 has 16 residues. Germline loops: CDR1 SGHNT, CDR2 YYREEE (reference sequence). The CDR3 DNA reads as TGTGCCAGCAGCTTGACCTATGACAGGGGGGCCGGGGAGCTGTTTTTT. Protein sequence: CASSLTYDRGAGELFF.

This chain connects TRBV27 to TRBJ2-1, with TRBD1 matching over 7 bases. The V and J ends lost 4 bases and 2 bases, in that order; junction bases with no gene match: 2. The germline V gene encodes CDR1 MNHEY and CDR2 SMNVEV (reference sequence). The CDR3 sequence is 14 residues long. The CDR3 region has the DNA TGTGCCAGCAGTTACAGGGGCCCCTACAATGAGCAGTTCTTC. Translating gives CASSYRGPYNEQFF.

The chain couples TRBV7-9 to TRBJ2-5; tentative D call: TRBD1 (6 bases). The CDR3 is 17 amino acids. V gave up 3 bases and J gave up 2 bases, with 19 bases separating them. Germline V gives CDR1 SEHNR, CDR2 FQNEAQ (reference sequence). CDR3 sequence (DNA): TGTGCCAGCAGCTTCCTTGATGAGTTCGGACAGCAAGAGACCCAGTACTTC. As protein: CASSFLDEFGQQETQYF.

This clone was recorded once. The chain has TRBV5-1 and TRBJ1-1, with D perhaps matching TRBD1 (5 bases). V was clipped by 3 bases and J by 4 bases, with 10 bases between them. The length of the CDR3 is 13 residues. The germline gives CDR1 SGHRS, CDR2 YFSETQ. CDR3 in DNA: TGCGCCAGCAGCTGGGACGGGGGCACTGAAGCTTTCTTT. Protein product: CASSWDGGTEAFF.

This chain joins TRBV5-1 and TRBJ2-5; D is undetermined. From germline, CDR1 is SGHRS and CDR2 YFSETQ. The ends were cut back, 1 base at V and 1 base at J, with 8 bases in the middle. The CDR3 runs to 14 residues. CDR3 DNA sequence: TGCGCCAGCAGCTTGTGGACCCCCCAAGAGACCCAGTACTTC. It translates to CASSLWTPQETQYF.

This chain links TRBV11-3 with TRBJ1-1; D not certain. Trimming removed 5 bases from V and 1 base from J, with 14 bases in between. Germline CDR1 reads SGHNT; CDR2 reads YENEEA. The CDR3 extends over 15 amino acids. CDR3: CASSKEDGSNTEAFF. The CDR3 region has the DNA TGTGCCAGCAGCAAGGAGGACGGATCGAACACTGAAGCTTTCTTT.

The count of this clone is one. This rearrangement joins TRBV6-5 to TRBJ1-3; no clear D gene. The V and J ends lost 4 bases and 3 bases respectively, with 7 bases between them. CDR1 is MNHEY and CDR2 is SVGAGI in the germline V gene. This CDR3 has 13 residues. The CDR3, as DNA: TGTGCCAGCAGTTTCCGGGGTGGAAACACCATATATTTT. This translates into CASSFRGGNTIYF.

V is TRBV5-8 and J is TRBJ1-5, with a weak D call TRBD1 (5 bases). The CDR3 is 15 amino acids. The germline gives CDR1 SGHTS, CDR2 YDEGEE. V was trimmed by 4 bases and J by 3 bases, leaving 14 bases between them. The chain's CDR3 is CASSNAGTNNQPQHF. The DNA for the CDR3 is TGTGCCAGCAGCAATGCCGGGACTAACAATCAGCCCCAGCATTTT.

CDR3 in amino acids: CASSLGEPRGNNEQFF. The CDR3 DNA sequence: TGTGCCAGCAGCTTAGGGGAGCCTCGGGGAAACAATGAGCAGTTCTTC. This chain links TRBV7-6 with TRBJ2-1, with TRBD2 as a possible D gene (5 bases). Germline V gene lookup returns CDR1 SGHVS and CDR2 FNYEAQ. The CDR3 loop spans 16 amino acids. V was shortened by 1 base and J by 5 bases, with 15 bases between the two germline ends.

Here the CDR3 DNA reads TGCGCCAGCAGCAATCCCCCGGGGGGGGACTATGGCTACACCTTC. Its translation: CASSNPPGGDYGYTF. The chain recombines TRBV4-1 with TRBJ1-2, with a weak D call TRBD1 (5 bases). This CDR3 is 15 amino acids long. Germline V gives CDR1 MGHRA, CDR2 YSYEKL. Trimming took 5 bases from V and 3 from J, leaving 16 bases between them.

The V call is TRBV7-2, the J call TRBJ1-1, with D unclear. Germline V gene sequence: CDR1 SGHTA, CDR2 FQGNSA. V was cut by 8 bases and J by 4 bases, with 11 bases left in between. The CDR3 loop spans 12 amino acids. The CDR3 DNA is TGTGCCAGCCGAGGGAGGAGCACTGAAGCTTTCTTT. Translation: CASRGRSTEAFF.

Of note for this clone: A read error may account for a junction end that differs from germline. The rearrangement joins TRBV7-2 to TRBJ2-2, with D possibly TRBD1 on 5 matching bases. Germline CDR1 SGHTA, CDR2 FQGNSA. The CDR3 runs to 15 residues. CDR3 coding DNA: TGTGACAGCAGCCCCCTGACAGTGAACACCGGGGAGCTGTTTTTT. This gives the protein CDSSPLTVNTGELFF.

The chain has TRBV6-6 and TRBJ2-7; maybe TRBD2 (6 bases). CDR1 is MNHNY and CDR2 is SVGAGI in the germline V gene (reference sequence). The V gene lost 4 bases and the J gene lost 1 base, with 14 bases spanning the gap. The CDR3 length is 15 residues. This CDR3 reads CASSSLLDYSYEQYV. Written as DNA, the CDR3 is TGTGCCAGCAGTTCCTTATTGGACTATTCCTACGAGCAGTACGTC.

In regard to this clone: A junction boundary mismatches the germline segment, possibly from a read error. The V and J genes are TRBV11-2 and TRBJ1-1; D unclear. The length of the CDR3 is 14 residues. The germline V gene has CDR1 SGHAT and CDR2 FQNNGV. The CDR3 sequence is CASSLEAGNPEAFF. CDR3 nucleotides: TGTGCCAGCAGCTTAGAAGCGGGGAACCCTGAAGCTTTCTTT.

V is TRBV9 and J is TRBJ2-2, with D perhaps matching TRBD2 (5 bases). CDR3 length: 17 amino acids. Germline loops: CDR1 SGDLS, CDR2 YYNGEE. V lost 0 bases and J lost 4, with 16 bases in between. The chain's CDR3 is CASSVGSSGVATGELFF. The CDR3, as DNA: TGTGCCAGCAGCGTAGGTAGCAGCGGAGTAGCCACCGGGGAGCTGTTTTTT.